This T cell receptor beta chain was recovered during a study of radiotherapy plus CTLA-4 blockade in lung cancer. Study-wide points: Radiotherapy was combined with ipilimumab, and tumor-derived TCR clones then expanded in blood.

Only in-frame clones appear in the TCRdb table, and some are missing; sequencing was by immunoSEQ multiplex PCR. Here the sample spans about 77,000 clones, 74% being singletons. The study gave focal radiation plus ipilimumab CTLA-4 blockade to patients with chemo-refractory metastatic non-small-cell lung cancer. The CDR3 loop spans 15 amino acids. The V gene end was trimmed by 2 bases and the J gene end by 4 bases; junction bases not matched to a gene: 2. The germline V gene has CDR1 SNHLY and CDR2 FYNNEI. This clone was recorded a few times. Its antigen is not known. The source of this sequence is a human donor with non-small cell lung cancer whose response to radiotherapy plus ipilimumab could not be evaluated. The chain employs TRBV2 and TRBJ1-5; 10 bases line up with TRBD1. Sample: peripheral blood, taken from a patient treated with radiotherapy plus ipilimumab. The CDR3 sequence: CASSELDRGNQPQHF. CDR3 nucleotides: TGTGCCAGCAGTGAATTGGACAGGGGGAATCAGCCCCAGCATTTT. The whole variable domain, filled in from reference TRBV2 and TRBJ1-5, reads EPEVTQTPSHQVTQMGQEVILRCVPISNHLYFYWYRQILGQKVEFLVSFYNNEISEKSEIFDDQFSVERPDGSNFTLKIRSTKLEDSAMYFCASSELDRGNQPQHFGDGTRLSIL.